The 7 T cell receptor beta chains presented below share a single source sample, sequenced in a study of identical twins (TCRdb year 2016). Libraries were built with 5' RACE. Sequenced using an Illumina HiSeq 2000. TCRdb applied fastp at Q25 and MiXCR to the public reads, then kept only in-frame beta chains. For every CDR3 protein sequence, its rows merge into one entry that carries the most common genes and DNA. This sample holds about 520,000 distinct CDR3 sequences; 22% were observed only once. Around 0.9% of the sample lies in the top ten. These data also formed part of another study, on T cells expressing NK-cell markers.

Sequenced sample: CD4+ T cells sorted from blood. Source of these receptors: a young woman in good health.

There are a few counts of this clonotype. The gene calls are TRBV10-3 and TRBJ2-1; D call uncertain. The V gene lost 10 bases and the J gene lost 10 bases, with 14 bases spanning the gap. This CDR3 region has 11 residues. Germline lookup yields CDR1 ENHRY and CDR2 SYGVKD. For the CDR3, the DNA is TGTGCCACTGAAAGAGGAACCGAGCAGTTCTTC. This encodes CATERGTEQFF.

This CDR3 reads CAMSPGLAGYQETQYF. CDR3 nucleotide sequence: TGTGCCATGAGCCCCGGACTAGCGGGGTACCAAGAGACCCAGTACTTC. The chain joins TRBV5-3 to TRBJ2-5, with 12 bases that match TRBD2. TRBV5-3 qualifies as an ORF whose function is uncertain. V trimming: 9 bases; J trimming: 0 bases; junction bases outside the gene matches: 9. This CDR3 region has 16 residues.

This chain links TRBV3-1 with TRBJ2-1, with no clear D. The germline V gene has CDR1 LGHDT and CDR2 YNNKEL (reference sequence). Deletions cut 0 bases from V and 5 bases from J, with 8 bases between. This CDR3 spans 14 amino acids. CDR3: CASSQDQPDNEQFF. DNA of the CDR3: TGTGCCAGCAGCCAAGATCAGCCGGACAATGAGCAGTTCTTC.

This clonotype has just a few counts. The DNA for the CDR3 is TGTGCCAGCAGTTTCAGACTAGCGGGGGGGCCGTACGAGCAGTACTTC. This translates into CASSFRLAGGPYEQYF. The chain employs TRBV6-5 and TRBJ2-7; 14 bases fit TRBD2. Germline V gene lookup returns CDR1 MNHEY and CDR2 SVGAGI. The V segment lost 4 bases and the J segment 4 bases; nucleotides outside the gene matches: 6. The CDR3 is made up of 16 amino acids.

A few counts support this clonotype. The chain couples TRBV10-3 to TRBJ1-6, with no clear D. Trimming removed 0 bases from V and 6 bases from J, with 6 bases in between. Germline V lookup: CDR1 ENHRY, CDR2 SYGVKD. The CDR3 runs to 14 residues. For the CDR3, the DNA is TGTGCCATCAGTGAGTCTTACAGTAATTCACCCCTCCACTTT. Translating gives CAISESYSNSPLHF.

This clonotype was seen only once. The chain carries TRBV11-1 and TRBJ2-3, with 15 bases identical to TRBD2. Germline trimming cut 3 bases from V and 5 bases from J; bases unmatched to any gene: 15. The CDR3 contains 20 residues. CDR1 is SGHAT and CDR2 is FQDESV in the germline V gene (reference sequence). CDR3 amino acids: CASSLQPGLAGGMGVDTQYF. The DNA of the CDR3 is TGTGCCAGCAGCTTGCAACCGGGACTAGCGGGGGGCATGGGTGTAGATACGCAGTATTTT.

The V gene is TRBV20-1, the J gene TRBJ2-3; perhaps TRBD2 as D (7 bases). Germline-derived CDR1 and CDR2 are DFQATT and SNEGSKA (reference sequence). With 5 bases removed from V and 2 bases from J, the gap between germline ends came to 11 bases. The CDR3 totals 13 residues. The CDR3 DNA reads TGCAGTGCTCAGCGGGACAACACAGATACGCAGTATTTT. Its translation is CSAQRDNTDTQYF.